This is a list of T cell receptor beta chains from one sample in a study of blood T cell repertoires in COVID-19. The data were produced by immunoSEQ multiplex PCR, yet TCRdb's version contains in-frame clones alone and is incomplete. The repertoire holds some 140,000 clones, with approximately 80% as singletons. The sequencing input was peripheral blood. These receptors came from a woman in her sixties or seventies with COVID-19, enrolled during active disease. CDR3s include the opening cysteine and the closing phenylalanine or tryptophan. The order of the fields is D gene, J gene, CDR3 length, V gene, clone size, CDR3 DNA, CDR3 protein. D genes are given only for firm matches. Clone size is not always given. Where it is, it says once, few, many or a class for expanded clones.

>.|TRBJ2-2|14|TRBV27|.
TGTGCCAGCGGCAGTTTTGTAAACACCGGGGAGCTGTTTTTT
CASGSFVNTGELFF
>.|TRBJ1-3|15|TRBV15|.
TGTGCCACCAGTCCTATGAGGGGACAAGGAAACACCATATATTTT
CATSPMRGQGNTIYF
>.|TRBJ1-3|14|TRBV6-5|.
TGTGCCAGCAGGGCCGGGGGCTCTGGAAACACCATATATTTT
CASRAGGSGNTIYF
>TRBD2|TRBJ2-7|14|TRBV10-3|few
TGTGCCATAAAAGGACTAGCGGATTCCTACGAGCAGTACTTC
CAIKGLADSYEQYF
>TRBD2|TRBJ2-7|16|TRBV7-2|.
TGTGCCAGCAGCCTTACCAGCGGGAGCATCAACTACGAGCAGTACTTC
CASSLTSGSINYEQYF
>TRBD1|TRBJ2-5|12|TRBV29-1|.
TGCAGCATAGGACAGGACCAAGAGACCCAGTACTTC
CSIGQDQETQYF
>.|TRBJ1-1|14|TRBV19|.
TGTGCCAGTATGCCGACAGCCCGGCGCACTGAAGCTTTCTTT
CASMPTARRTEAFF
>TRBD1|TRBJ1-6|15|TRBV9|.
TGTGCCAGCAGCCCCCGGACAGGGCATAATTCACCCCTCCACTTT
CASSPRTGHNSPLHF
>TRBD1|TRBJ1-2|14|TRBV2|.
TGTGCCAGCAGTGCCACAGGGGTTAACTATGGCTACACCTTC
CASSATGVNYGYTF
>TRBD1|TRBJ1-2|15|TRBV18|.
TGTGCCAGCTCACTAACGGGACAGGATAACTATGGCTACACCTTC
CASSLTGQDNYGYTF
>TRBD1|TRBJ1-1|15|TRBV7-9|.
TGTGCCAGCAGCTCTACAGGGGGCAAGGGGACTGAAGCTTTCTTT
CASSSTGGKGTEAFF
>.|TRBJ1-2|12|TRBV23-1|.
TGCGCCAGCAGTCCCAGGGTCTGGGGCTACACCTTC
CASSPRVWGYTF
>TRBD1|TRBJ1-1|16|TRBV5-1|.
TGCGCCAGCAGCTTGGGGACAGGGTGGGGGGACACTGAAGCTTTCTTT
CASSLGTGWGDTEAFF
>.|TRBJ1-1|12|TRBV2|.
TGTGCCAGCACCCGACAGAAATACGAAGCTTTCTTT
CASTRQKYEAFF
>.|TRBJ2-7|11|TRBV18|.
TGTGCCAGCTCTCCTAATTACGAGCAGTACTTC
CASSPNYEQYF
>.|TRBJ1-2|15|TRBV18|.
TGTGCCAGCTCTCCCTCGTTAGACAGTTGGAATGGCTACACCTTC
CASSPSLDSWNGYTF
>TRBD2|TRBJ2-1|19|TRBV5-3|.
TGTGCCAGAAGCTTGGTTGCGGGACTAGCGGGATCGTCGAGGAGTGAGCAGTTCTTC
CARSLVAGLAGSSRSEQFF
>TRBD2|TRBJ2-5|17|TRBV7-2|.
TGTGCCAGCAGCTGGGGTGGACTAGCGGGTTTACAAGAGACCCAGTACTTC
CASSWGGLAGLQETQYF
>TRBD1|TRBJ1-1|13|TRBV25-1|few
TGTGCCAGCAGTGAGCCGCACAGGGGTGAGGCTTTCTTT
CASSEPHRGEAFF
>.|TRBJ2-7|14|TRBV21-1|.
TGTGCCAGCAGCAAGAATATCCGAGGCTACGAGCAGTACTTC
CASSKNIRGYEQYF
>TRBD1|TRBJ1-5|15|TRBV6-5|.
TGTGCCAGCAGTAAGACAGGGGGCTACAATCAGCCCCAGCATTTT
CASSKTGGYNQPQHF
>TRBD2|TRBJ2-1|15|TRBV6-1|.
TGTGCCAGCAGTGAACCTAGCGGGAGTCGTAATGAGCAGTTCTTC
CASSEPSGSRNEQFF
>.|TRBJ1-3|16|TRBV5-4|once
TGTGCCAGCAGCTTGAATACGGCTAGCTCTGGAAACACCATATATTTT
CASSLNTASSGNTIYF
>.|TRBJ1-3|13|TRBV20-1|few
TGCAGTGCTAGTGTGTTCCGTAGAAACACCATATATTTT
CSASVFRRNTIYF
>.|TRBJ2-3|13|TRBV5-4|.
TGTGCCAGCAGCTTCGGAGACACAGATACGCAGTATTTT
CASSFGDTDTQYF